This TCR beta chain was identified during a study of regulatory T cells in long-lasting Graves disease. Overall study results and limits: Analysis covered peripheral blood alone, not thyroid tissue.

TCR beta libraries were built with iRepertoire HTBI primers and Arm-PCR of CDR3 regions. TCRdb ran MiXCR on the multiplex PCR reads and lists one entry per CDR3 protein. The data hold approximately 690,000 distinct CDR3 sequences, with around 30% observed a single time. Time point indicated: persistent/refractory GD, antithyroid drugs over 5 years with positive TRAb. Following extraction of RNA from PBMCs, that RNA was used to make the TCR library. Diagnosing Graves' disease relied on the American Thyroid Association guidelines. This clonotype was seen a few times. Its antigen remains unidentified. This CDR3 has 16 amino acids. After removal of 5 bases from V and 4 bases from J, the junction contained 12 bases not matched to a gene. Germline V gene sequence: CDR1 SEHNR, CDR2 FQNEAQ (reference sequence).

The V and J genes are TRBV7-9 and TRBJ1-2; 8 bases are a match to TRBD1. Specimen: peripheral blood mononuclear cells (PBMCs), collected when the disease was refractory, from a patient treated with antithyroid drugs. This TCR was sampled from a female donor with Graves disease. The CDR3 is CASSAAGRGLSYGYTF. CDR3 coding DNA: TGTGCCAGCAGCGCCGCAGGCAGGGGGCTTTCCTATGGCTACACCTTC.